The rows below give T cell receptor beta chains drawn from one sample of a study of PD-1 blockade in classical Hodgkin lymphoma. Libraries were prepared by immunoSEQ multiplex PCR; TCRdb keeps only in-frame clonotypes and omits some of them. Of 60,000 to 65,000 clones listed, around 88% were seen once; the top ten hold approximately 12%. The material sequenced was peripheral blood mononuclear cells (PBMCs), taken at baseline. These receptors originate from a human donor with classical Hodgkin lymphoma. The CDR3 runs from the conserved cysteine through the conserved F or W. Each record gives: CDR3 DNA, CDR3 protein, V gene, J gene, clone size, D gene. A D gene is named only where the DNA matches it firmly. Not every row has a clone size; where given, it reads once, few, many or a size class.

TGTGCCAGCAGCTGGGAGACCGGATATGAGCAGTTCTTC,CASSWETGYEQFF,TRBV6-4,TRBJ2-1,-,-
TGTGCCAGCAGCCGGTCGACTAGCAGGGACACCGGGGAGCTGTTTTTT,CASSRSTSRDTGELFF,TRBV4-2,TRBJ2-2,-,TRBD2
TGTGCCAGCAGCTTAGCGGGGGCAGTCCAAGAGACCCAGTACTTC,CASSLAGAVQETQYF,TRBV7-6,TRBJ2-5,-,-
TGTGCCAGCAGCGCCCGCACAGGGGCCGGTGGCTACACCTTC,CASSARTGAGGYTF,TRBV9,TRBJ1-2,-,TRBD1
TGTGCCAGCACGTGGGGACAGGGCTACAATGAGCAGTTCTTC,CASTWGQGYNEQFF,TRBV6-6,TRBJ2-1,once,TRBD1
TGTGCCCACCGAAACTATGGCTACACCTTC,CAHRNYGYTF,TRBV30,TRBJ1-2,-,-
TGTGCCAGCAGCCAGGAGGGGCGGGGTAGTCTTGACATTCAGTACTTC,CASSQEGRGSLDIQYF,TRBV7-2,TRBJ2-4,-,-
TGTGCCAGCAGCTTATTCGGGCAGCAACTCCTCTATGGCTACACCTTC,CASSLFGQQLLYGYTF,TRBV7-6,TRBJ1-2,-,-
TGCGCCAGCAGCCCCTTAACGGGGGAGGGGGAGCAGTACTTC,CASSPLTGEGEQYF,TRBV5-1,TRBJ2-7,-,TRBD2
TGTGCCAGCAGTGCGAACAGGGGTACCGGGGAGCTGTTTTTT,CASSANRGTGELFF,TRBV6-4,TRBJ2-2,-,TRBD1
TGTGCCTGGACTACTGGGGCCAACGTCCTGACTTTC,CAWTTGANVLTF,TRBV30,TRBJ2-6,-,-
TGTGCCAGCAACAGGGAGATAGACACTGAAGCTTTCTTT,CASNREIDTEAFF,TRBV28,TRBJ1-1,-,-
TGTGCCAGCAGCTTAGGTACGGATTTAAGGAGCACTGAAGCTTTCTTT,CASSLGTDLRSTEAFF,TRBV7-9,TRBJ1-1,-,-
TGCGCCAGCAGCTCTGACCCCATGAACACTGAAGCTTTCTTT,CASSSDPMNTEAFF,TRBV5-1,TRBJ1-1,-,-
TGTGCCTGGAGTGCCGACAGGGGGTCCCCCTACGAGCAGTACTTC,CAWSADRGSPYEQYF,TRBV30,TRBJ2-7,-,TRBD1
TGTGCAAGTCGCTTAGCGCCGCTCGGGACAGAACGGGCCTACGAGCAGTACTTC,CASRLAPLGTERAYEQYF,TRBV12-2,TRBJ2-7,-,-
TGTGCCAGCAGTTTTAGATTAGGTGGGAGCCTGAACACTGAAGCTTTCTTT,CASSFRLGGSLNTEAFF,TRBV27,TRBJ1-1,-,-
TGTGCCAGCAGCTCGACTAGCGGGGGTTACGAGCAGTACTTC,CASSSTSGGYEQYF,TRBV11-3,TRBJ2-7,-,TRBD2
TGTGCCAGCAGCTTAAATGCAGGGAGCACCGGGGAGCTGTTTTTT,CASSLNAGSTGELFF,TRBV7-3,TRBJ2-2,-,-
TGTGCCAGCAGCTTGGTGGAGAAGTTGAACACTGAAGCTTTCTTT,CASSLVEKLNTEAFF,TRBV5-4,TRBJ1-1,-,-
TGTGCCAGCAGGGAGGACAGGGGACTGACTGAAGCTTTCTTT,CASREDRGLTEAFF,TRBV19,TRBJ1-1,-,TRBD1
TGTGCCAGCAGGGGGGTTCGGACAGGGGGTTCCTACGAGCAGTACTTC,CASRGVRTGGSYEQYF,TRBV27,TRBJ2-7,once,TRBD1
TGTGCCACCGGGGGGGACACCCTTCAAAGGAAAAACTATGGCTACACCTTC,CATGGDTLQRKNYGYTF,TRBV4-2,TRBJ1-2,-,-
TGCGCCAGCAGCTTGGAACAGGGGGGGGCAGATACGCAGTATTTT,CASSLEQGGADTQYF,TRBV5-1,TRBJ2-3,-,-
TGTGCCTGGAGCCAGGACTTCGGTTTCGACAGGGAGTATGAAAACATTCAGTACTTC,CAWSQDFGFDREYENIQYF,TRBV30,TRBJ2-4,-,TRBD1
TGTGCCAGCAGCGTCGACGGCATTTATTCACCCCTCCACTTT,CASSVDGIYSPLHF,TRBV9,TRBJ1-6,-,-
TGTGCCAGCAGTGAAGATATGGGGCGGGGAGGAAACACCATATATTTT,CASSEDMGRGGNTIYF,TRBV6-1,TRBJ1-3,-,-
TGTGCCATCAGTGAGTCCGGACAGGTGGACGAGCAGTACTTC,CAISESGQVDEQYF,TRBV10-3,TRBJ2-7,once,TRBD1
TGTGCCAGCAGTTTATCTTGGACAGGGGCCCAGCATTTT,CASSLSWTGAQHF,TRBV27,TRBJ1-5,-,TRBD1
TGTGCCAGCGCCAGGGAGTATGGCTACACCTTC,CASAREYGYTF,TRBV2,TRBJ1-2,-,-
TGTGCCAGTAGCTCGACGGTGGGGGCTAACTATGGCTACACCTTC,CASSSTVGANYGYTF,TRBV19,TRBJ1-2,-,-
TGTGCCAGCAGGGCAGGGTACCAAGAGACCCAGTACTTC,CASRAGYQETQYF,TRBV2,TRBJ2-5,-,-
TGTGCCAGCAGTTTTCAACTCCGAGCAGGGACAGTCACAGATACGCAGTATTTT,CASSFQLRAGTVTDTQYF,TRBV27,TRBJ2-3,-,TRBD1
TGCGCCAGCAGCTTGGATGGGTACGAGCAGTACTTC,CASSLDGYEQYF,TRBV5-1,TRBJ2-7,-,-
TGTGCCAGCAGTCAGACAGGGGGCGGAACAGATACGCAGTATTTT,CASSQTGGGTDTQYF,TRBV28,TRBJ2-3,-,TRBD1
TGCGCCAGCAGCTCCTTTCGGGCAGGGAGGAATACTGAAGCTTTCTTT,CASSSFRAGRNTEAFF,TRBV5-1,TRBJ1-1,-,-
TGTGCCAGCAGCCTGCGACAGGGCCACCTTTTAAACGAGCAGCCCCAGCATTTT,CASSLRQGHLLNEQPQHF,TRBV7-7,TRBJ1-5,once,TRBD1
TGTGCCTGGGGCAGCGGGGACGGTAGGAATGAGCAGTTCTTC,CAWGSGDGRNEQFF,TRBV30,TRBJ2-1,once,TRBD2
TGTGCCAGCAGCTATGGCAGCTTCTATGGCTACACCTTC,CASSYGSFYGYTF,TRBV5-4,TRBJ1-2,many,-
TGTGCCAGCAGCTCGGGGGGGGCGGATCAGCCCCAGCATTTT,CASSSGGADQPQHF,TRBV7-9,TRBJ1-5,once,-
TGTGCCAGCAGAGCGGGGATTAACTATGGCTACACCTTC,CASRAGINYGYTF,TRBV6-6,TRBJ1-2,-,-
TGTGCCAGCAGTTACTGGACAGCCTGGGGGGATACGCAGTATTTT,CASSYWTAWGDTQYF,TRBV6-5,TRBJ2-3,-,-
TGTGCCACCAGCAGAGAGTACACTACCTACGAGCAGTACTTC,CATSREYTTYEQYF,TRBV15,TRBJ2-7,-,-
TGTGCCAGCAGCTTAGGCCAGTCGAACACCGGGGAGCTGTTTTTT,CASSLGQSNTGELFF,TRBV7-9,TRBJ2-2,-,-
TGCGCCAGCACCCGAACGGGGGACTCTGGAAACACCATATATTTT,CASTRTGDSGNTIYF,TRBV5-1,TRBJ1-3,-,-
TGTGCCAGCAGGAACTCTGAAGCTTTCTTT,CASRNSEAFF,TRBV28,TRBJ1-1,once,-
TGTGCCTGGAGTTCGGACTTCGAGCAGTACTTC,CAWSSDFEQYF,TRBV30,TRBJ2-7,-,-
TGTGCCAGCAGCTTAGCGGTACTCCAGCGGCGCACAGATACGCAGTATTTT,CASSLAVLQRRTDTQYF,TRBV7-8,TRBJ2-3,-,-
TGTGCCAGCAGCTTAGGGGTGGCAGATACGCAGTATTTT,CASSLGVADTQYF,TRBV11-2,TRBJ2-3,few,-
TGTGCCAGCCGTCGGGCAGGGACTAGCAATCAGCCCCAGCATTTT,CASRRAGTSNQPQHF,TRBV7-2,TRBJ1-5,-,-
TGCGCCAGCAGCCAAGATCGGTGGTCAGGACTATCTGAAAAACTGTTTTTT,CASSQDRWSGLSEKLFF,TRBV4-3,TRBJ1-4,-,-
TGTGCCAGCAGCTTCGTACAGGGCCCCTCCTACGAGCAGTACTTC,CASSFVQGPSYEQYF,TRBV7-3,TRBJ2-7,-,-